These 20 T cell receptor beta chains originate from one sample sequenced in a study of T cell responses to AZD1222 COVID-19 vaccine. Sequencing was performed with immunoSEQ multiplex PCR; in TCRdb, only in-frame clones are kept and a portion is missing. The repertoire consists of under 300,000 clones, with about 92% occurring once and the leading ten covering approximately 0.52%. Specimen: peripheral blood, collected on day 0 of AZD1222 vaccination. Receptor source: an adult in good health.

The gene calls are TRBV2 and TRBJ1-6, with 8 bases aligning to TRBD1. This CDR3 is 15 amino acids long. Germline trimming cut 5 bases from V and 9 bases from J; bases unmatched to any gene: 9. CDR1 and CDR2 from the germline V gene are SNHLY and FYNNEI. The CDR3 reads CASSRQGRSASPLHF. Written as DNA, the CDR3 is TGTGCCAGCAGTCGACAGGGGAGATCTGCTTCACCCCTCCACTTT.

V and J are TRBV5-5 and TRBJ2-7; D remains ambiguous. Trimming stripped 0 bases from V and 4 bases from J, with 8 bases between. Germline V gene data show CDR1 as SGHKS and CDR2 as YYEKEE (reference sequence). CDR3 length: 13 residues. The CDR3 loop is CASSLEANYEQYF. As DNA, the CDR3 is TGTGCCAGCAGCTTGGAGGCAAATTACGAGCAGTACTTC.

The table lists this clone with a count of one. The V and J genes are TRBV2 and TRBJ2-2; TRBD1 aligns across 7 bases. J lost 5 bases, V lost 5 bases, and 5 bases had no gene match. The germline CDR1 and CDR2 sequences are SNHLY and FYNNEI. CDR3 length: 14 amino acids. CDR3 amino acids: CASSRQGATGELFF. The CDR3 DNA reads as TGTGCCAGCAGTCGACAGGGTGCAACCGGGGAGCTGTTTTTT.

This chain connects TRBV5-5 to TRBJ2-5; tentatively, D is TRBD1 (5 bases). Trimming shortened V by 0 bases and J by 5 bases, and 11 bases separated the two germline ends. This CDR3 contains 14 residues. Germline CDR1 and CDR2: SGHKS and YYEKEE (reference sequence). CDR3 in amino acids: CASSLVQGGETQYF. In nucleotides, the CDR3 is TGTGCCAGCAGCTTGGTCCAGGGTGGGGAGACCCAGTACTTC.

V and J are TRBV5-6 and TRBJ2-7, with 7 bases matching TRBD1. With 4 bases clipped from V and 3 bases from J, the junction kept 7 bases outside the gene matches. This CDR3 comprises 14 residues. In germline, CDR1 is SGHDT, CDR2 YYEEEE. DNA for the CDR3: TGTGCCAGCAGCGAGTCCGGGACAGACTACGAGCAGTACTTC. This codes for CASSESGTDYEQYF.

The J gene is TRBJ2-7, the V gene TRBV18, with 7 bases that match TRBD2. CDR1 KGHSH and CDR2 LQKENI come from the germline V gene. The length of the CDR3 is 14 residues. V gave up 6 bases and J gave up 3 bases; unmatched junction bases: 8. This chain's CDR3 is CASSPPGLIYEQYF. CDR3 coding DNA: TGTGCCAGCTCTCCTCCGGGACTAATCTACGAGCAGTACTTC.

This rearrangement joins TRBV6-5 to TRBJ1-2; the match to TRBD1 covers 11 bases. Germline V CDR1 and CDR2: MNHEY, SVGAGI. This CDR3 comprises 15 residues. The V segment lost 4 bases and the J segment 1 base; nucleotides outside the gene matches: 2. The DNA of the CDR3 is TGTGCCAGCAGTTCCGGGACAGGGGGTAACTATGGCTACACCTTC. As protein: CASSSGTGGNYGYTF.

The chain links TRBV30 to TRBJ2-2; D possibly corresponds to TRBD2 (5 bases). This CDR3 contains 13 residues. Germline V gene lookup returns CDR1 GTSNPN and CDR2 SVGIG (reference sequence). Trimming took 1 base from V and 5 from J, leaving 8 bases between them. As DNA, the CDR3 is TGTGCCTGGAGTGGTCGGGGAACCGGGGAGCTGTTTTTT. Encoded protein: CAWSGRGTGELFF.

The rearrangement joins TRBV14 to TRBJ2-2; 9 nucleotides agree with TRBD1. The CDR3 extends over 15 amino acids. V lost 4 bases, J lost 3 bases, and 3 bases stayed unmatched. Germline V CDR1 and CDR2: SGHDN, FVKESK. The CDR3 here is CASSRRQGDTGELFF. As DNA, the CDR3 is TGTGCCAGCAGCCGCCGACAGGGGGACACCGGGGAGCTGTTTTTT. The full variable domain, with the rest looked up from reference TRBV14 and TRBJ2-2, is EAGVTQFPSHSVIEKGQTVTLRCDPISGHDNLYWYRRVMGKEIKFLLHFVKESKQDESGMPNNRFLAERTGGTYSTLKVQPAELEDSGVYFCASSRRQGDTGELFFGEGSRLTVL.

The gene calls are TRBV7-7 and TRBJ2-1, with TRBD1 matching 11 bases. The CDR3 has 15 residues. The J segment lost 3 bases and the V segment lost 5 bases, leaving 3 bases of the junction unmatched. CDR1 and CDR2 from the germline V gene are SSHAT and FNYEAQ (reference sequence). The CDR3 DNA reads TGTGCCAGCAGCCCTGGGACAGGGGGCTACAATGAGCAGTTCTTC. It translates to CASSPGTGGYNEQFF.

The CDR3 region has the DNA TGTGCCTGGAGTGTTACCCCCACCGGGGAGCTGTTTTTT. Its protein product is CAWSVTPTGELFF. This chain connects TRBV30 to TRBJ2-2; D remains ambiguous. The CDR3 length is 13 residues. Trimming shortened V by 0 bases and J by 4 bases, and 6 bases separated the two germline ends. Germline loops: CDR1 GTSNPN, CDR2 SVGIG (reference sequence). Complete variable domain (other parts from reference TRBV30 and TRBJ2-2): SQTIHQWPATLVQPVGSPLSLECTVEGTSNPNLYWYRQAAGRGLQLLFYSVGIGQISSEVPQNLSASRPQDRQFILSSKKLLLSDSGFYLCAWSVTPTGELFFGEGSRLTVL.

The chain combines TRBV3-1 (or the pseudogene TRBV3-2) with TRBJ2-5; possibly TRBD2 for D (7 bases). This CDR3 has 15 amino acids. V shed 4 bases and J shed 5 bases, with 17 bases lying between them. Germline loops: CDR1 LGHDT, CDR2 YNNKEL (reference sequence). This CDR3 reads CASSPGGGGIETQYF. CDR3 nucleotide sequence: TGTGCCAGCAGCCCGGGCGGCGGGGGCATTGAGACCCAGTACTTC.

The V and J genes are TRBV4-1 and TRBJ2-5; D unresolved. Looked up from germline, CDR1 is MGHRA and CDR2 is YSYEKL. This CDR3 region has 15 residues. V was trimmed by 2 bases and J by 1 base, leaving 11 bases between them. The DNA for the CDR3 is TGCGCCAGCAGCCAAACCACAGCAAGCCAAGAGACCCAGTACTTC. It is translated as CASSQTTASQETQYF.

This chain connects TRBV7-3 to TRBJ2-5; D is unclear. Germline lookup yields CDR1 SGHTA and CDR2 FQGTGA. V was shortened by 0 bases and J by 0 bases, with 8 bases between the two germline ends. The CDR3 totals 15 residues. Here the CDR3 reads CASSLTGWNQETQYF. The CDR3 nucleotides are TGTGCCAGCAGCTTAACGGGGTGGAACCAAGAGACCCAGTACTTC.

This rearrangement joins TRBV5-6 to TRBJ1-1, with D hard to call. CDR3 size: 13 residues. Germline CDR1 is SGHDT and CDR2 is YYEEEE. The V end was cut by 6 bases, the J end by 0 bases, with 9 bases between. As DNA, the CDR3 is TGTGCCAGCACGTCTCTCATGAACACTGAAGCTTTCTTT. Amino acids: CASTSLMNTEAFF.

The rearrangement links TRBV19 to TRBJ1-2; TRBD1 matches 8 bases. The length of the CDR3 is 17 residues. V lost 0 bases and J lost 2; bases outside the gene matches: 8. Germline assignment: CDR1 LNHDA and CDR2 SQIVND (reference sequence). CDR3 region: CASSIDIRTGTNYGYTF. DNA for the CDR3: TGTGCCAGTAGTATAGATATACGGACAGGGACCAACTATGGCTACACCTTC.

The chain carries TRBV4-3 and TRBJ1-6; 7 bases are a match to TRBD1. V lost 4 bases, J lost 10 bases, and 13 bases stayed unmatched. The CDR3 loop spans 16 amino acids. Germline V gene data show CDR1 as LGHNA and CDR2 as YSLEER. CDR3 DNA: TGCGCCAGCAGCCGAGTTGACAGGGTGAGAGGGTCACCCCTCCACTTT. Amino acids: CASSRVDRVRGSPLHF.

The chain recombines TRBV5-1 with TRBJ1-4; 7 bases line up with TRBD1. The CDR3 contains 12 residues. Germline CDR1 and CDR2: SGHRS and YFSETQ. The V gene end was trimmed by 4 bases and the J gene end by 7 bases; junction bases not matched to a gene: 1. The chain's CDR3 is CASSGDSEKLFF. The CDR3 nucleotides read TGCGCCAGCAGCGGGGACAGTGAAAAACTGTTTTTT.

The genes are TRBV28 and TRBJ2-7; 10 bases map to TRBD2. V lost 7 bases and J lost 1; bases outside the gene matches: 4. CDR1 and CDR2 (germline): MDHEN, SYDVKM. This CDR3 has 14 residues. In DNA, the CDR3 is TGTGCCAGCAAACTAGCGGGAAAGTCCTACGAGCAGTACTTC. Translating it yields CASKLAGKSYEQYF.

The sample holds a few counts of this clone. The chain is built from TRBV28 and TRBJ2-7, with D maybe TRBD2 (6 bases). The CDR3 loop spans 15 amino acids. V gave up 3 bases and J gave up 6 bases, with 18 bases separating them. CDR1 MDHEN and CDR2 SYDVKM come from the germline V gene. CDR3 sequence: CASSFVGRTLGEQYF. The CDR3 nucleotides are TGTGCCAGCAGTTTCGTCGGGAGAACTTTGGGCGAGCAGTACTTC.